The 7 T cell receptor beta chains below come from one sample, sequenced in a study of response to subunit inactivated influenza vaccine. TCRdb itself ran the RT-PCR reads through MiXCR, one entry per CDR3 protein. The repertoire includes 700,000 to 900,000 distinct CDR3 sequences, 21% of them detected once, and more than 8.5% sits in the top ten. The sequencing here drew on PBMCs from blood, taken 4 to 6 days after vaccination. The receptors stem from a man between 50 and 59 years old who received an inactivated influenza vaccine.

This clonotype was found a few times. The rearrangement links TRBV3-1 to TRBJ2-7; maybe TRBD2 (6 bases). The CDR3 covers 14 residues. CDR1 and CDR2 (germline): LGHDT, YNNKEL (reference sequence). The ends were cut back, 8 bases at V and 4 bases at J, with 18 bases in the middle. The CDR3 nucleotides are TGTGCCAGCGGGGCGGGGTTGGGCCCGTACGAGCAGTACTTC. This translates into CASGAGLGPYEQYF.

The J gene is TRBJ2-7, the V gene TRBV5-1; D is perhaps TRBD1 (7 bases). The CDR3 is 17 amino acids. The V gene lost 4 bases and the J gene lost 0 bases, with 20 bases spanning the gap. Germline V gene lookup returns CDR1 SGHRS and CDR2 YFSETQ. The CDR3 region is CASSVWVGGQFSYEQYF. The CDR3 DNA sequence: TGCGCCAGCAGCGTATGGGTCGGGGGACAGTTCTCCTACGAGCAGTACTTC.

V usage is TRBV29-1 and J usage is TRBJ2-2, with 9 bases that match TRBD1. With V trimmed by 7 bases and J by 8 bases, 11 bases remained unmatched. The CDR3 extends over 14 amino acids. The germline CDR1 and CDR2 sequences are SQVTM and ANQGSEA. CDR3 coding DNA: TGCAGCGCCCGGGACAGGGCCTCGGGGGGGGAGCTGTTTTTT. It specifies CSARDRASGGELFF.

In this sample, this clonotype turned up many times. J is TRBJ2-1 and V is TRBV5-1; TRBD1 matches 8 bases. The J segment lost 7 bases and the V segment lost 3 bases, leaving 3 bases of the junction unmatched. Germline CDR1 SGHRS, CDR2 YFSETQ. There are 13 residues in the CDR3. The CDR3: CASSSWTGNEQFF. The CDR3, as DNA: TGCGCCAGCAGCTCCTGGACAGGGAATGAGCAGTTCTTC.

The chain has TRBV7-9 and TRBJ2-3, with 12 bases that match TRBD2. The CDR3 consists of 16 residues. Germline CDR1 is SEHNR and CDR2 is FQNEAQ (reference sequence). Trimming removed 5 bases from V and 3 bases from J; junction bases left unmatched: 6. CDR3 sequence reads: CASSRVLAGGTDTQYF. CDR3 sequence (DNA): TGTGCCAGCAGCCGAGTCCTAGCGGGAGGGACAGATACGCAGTATTTT.

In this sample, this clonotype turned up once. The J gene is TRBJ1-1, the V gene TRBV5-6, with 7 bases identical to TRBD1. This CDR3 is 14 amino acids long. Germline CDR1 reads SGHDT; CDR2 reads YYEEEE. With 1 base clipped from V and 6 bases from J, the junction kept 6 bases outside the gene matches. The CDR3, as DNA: TGTGCCAGCAGCTTGATATCAGGGGGACCTGAAGCTTTCTTT. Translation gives CASSLISGGPEAFF.

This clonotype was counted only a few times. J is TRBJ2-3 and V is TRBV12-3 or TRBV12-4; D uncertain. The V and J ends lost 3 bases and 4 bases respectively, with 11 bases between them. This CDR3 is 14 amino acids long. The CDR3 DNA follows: TGTGCCAGCAGTTTCATCGGCAGTCCAGATACGCAGTATTTT. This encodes CASSFIGSPDTQYF.